This TCR beta chain is drawn from a study of T cell changes during pregnancy in multiple sclerosis. Germline CDR1 reads SGHRS; CDR2 reads YFSETQ. This CDR3 contains 15 residues. The trim removed 3 bases at V and 1 base at J, leaving 0 bases unmatched. TCRdb keeps only in-frame clones here, not all; method: immunoSEQ multiplex PCR. The sample records 90,000 to 100,000 clones, roughly 90% being singletons. The gene calls are TRBV5-1 and TRBJ2-2, with TRBD2 matching 10 bases. The sequence was collected from a female donor with multiple sclerosis, enrolled in a pregnancy study. The material was peripheral blood, obtained in the first trimester of pregnancy. CDR3 DNA sequence: TGCGCCAGCAGCTGGACTAGCGGGAACACCGGGGAGCTGTTTTTT. This sequence encodes CASSWTSGNTGELFF. Combining the CDR3 with reference TRBV5-1 and TRBJ2-2 gives the whole variable domain KAGVTQTPRYLIKTRGQQVTLSCSPISGHRSVSWYQQTPGQGLQFLFEYFSETQRNKGNFPGRFSGRQFSNSRSEMNVSTLELGDSALYLCASSWTSGNTGELFFGEGSRLTVL.